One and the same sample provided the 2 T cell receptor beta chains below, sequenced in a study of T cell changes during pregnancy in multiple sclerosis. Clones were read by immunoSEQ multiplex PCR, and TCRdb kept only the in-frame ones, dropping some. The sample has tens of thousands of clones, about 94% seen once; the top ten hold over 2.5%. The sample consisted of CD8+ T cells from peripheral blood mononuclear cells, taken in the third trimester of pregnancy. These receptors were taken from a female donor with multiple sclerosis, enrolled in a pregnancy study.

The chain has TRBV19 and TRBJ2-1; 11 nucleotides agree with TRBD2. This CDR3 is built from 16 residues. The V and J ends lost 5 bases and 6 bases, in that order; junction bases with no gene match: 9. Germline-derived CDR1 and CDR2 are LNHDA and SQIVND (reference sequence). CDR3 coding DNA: TGTGCCAGTAGTCCCCTTAGCGGGGGGGATTTCAATGAGCAGTTCTTC. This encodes CASSPLSGGDFNEQFF.

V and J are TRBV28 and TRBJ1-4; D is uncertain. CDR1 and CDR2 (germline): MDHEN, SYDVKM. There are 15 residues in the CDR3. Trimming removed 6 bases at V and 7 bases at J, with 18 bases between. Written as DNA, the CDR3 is TGTGCCAGCAGCCAAAACGTCCTGCGGGGTGAAAAACTGTTTTTT. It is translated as CASSQNVLRGEKLFF.